This TCR beta chain was recovered during a study of T cells in Graves' hyperthyroidism and ophthalmopathy. Study-level results: Model predictions of ophthalmopathy came a median approximately 6.8 months before onset. Among thyroid clonotypes expanded above 0.001, most also appeared in blood.

Authors of the study amplified TCR beta CDR3 regions from RNA transcripts. First-round RT-PCR with HTBI primers amplified the TCR CDR3 region. TCRdb itself ran the multiplex PCR reads through MiXCR, one entry per CDR3 protein. This table holds about 640,000 distinct CDR3 sequences, less than 25% found once. To note about this clonotype: No antigen is known for it.

Patients were excluded for uncontrolled infection, other autoimmune disease, pregnancy or lactation. In making diagnoses, clinical symptoms, serum thyroxine and TRAb, thyroid ultrasound and orbital computed tomography were all used. The receptor was isolated from a man aged 25-40 years with Graves' ophthalmopathy. The sequenced material came from blood.

The DNA of the CDR3 is TGTGCCAGCAGCTTAAGCCCGGGACTAGCGTCCGATGAGCAGTTCTTC. Translating it yields CASSLSPGLASDEQFF. The chain joins TRBV3-1 to TRBJ2-1, with 10 bases lining up with TRBD2. The CDR3 totals 16 residues. The junction had 12 bases not matched to a gene; V was cut back by 5 bases and J by 8 bases. Germline loops: CDR1 LGHDT, CDR2 YNNKEL (reference sequence).